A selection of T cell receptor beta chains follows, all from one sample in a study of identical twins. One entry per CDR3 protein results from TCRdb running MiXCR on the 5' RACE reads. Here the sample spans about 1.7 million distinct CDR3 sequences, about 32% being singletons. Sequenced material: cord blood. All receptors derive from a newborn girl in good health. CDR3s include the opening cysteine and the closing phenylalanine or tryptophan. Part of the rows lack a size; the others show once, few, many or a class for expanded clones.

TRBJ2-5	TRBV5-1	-	CASKALEPYNEQYF
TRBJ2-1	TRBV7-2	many	CASSLAAVRHEQFF
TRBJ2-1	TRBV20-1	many	CSARDGTNNEQFF
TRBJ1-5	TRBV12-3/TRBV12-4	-	CASSLRNSNQPQHF
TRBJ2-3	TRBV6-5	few	CASSYGPSGRTDTQYF
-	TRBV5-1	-	CASSFLALSGANEQYF
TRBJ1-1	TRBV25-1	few	CASSGGIGTEAFF
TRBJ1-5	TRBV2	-	CASSRRTGTPNQPQHF
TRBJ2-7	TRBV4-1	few	CASSQVGQETYEQYF
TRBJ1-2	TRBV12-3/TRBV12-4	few	CASSWTPYGYTF
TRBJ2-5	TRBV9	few	CASSVAGDFQETQYF
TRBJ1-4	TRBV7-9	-	CASSQVRGRNEKLFF
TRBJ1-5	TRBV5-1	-	CASSLLGDSSQPQHF
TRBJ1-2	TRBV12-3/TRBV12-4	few	CASTLKPGFYGYTF
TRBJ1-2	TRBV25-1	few	CASSGTGGIYGYTF
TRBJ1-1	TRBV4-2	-	CASSPTIQGLGTEAFF
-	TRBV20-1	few	CSADEASSYNEQYF
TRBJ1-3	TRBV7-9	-	CASSLGQGADGNTIYF
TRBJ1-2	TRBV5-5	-	CASGWDRSSYGYTF
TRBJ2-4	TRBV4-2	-	CASSQDIAPYYERYF
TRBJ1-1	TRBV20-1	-	CSVYWSTEAFF
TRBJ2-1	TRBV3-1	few	CASSQVLGRAPYNEQFF
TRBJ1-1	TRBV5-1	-	CASSQQGFTEAFF
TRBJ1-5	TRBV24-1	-	CATSDDRDLGPQHF
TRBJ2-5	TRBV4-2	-	CASSQGFSSGRDNEQYF
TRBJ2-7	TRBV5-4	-	CASSLYASTSGGYEQYF
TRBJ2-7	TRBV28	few	CASYSGTDYNEQYF
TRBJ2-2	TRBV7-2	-	CATFTGGYTGELFF
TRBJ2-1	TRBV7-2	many	CASSLLAGGEQFF
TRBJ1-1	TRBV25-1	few	CASSAGQYTEAFF
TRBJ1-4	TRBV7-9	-	CASSSSIGGLNEKLFF
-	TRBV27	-	CASSSKASNEQYF
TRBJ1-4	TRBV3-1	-	CASSPTGVVNEKLFF
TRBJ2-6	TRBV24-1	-	CATSSGANVLTF